This record looks at one TCR beta chain sequence and its context. Its antigen is not yet known. Base qualities were left out, and no much larger clone turns up one base away. The sample's time point label, decoded: about 28 days (+/-7) after the second vaccine dose. Because spike-specific TCR depth and breadth did not differ between the two schedules, AZD1222 recipients who got a second dose at roughly 4 weeks were pooled with those who got a second dose at roughly 12 weeks. Samples from vaccinated people were obtained from the UK trials COV001 and COV002, which included a single-blind randomized controlled phase 2/3 trial of AZD1222 (ChAdOx1 nCoV-19) in healthy adults. Trial participant PBMC samples were collected at day 0 and day 28 after the second dose for TCRbeta chain sequencing. This sample is part of a study of T cell responses to AZD1222 COVID-19 vaccine (dated by TCRdb to the early 2020s). Background for the entire study: A total of over 230 trial participants underwent TCR sequencing, of whom some 210 received two doses of AZD1222 and about 25 received two doses of the MenACWY control vaccine. Enrollment into the trials was organized by age into subgroups of 18-55, 56-69 and 70-plus years, and those subgroups contained approximately 160, 26 and 62 TCR-sequenced participants, respectively.

Results the study describes overall, beyond this receptor: Only six AZD1222 recipients were SARS-CoV-2 seropositive at baseline, limiting conclusions about previously exposed vaccinees. In the small 56-69-year group, the increase in depth fell short of significance, most likely because of low power. After two AZD1222 doses, spike-specific TCR breadth and depth were significantly higher than at day 0 and than in MenACWY recipients. Epitopes outside the regions mutated in the B.1.351 and B.1.1.7 variants were reportedly recognized by nearly half of the unique spike-specific TCRs. Participants were mostly white British and included more females than males, and it was suggested by the authors that clonal diversity may have been underestimated. Vaccine-associated CD4 TCRs spanned the whole spike protein, with dominant responses in regions 160-218 and 743-854. Because no day 14 peak-response samples were available, repertoires were characterized only after the peak T cell response.

In the germline V gene (reference sequence), CDR1 corresponds to SGHAT and CDR2 to FQDESV. The germline V and J ends show losses of 1 base and 4 bases respectively, and no gene match explains 7 bases of the junction. Its CDR3 holds 15 amino acids, cysteine through phenylalanine. CDR3 DNA only is kept here, 45 bases in frame from base 1. The CDR3 regions of human TCRbeta chains were analyzed by immunosequencing. On the authors' methods: TCRs in the repertoires were compared against a reference library of SARS-CoV-2-specific TCRs that had been generated with the MIRA antigen-specificity platform. Breadth was defined as the fraction of unique TCRs that were SARS-CoV-2-associated. Depth was defined as the fraction of total T cells that were SARS-CoV-2-associated. Using the MIRA data, every spike-specific TCR was mapped to the spike region that the TCR reacted to and assigned to either a CD4 or a CD8 class. Log10-transformed breadth and depth values were compared by one-way ANOVA with Sidak's multiple comparisons tests. TCRdb limited this immuneACCESS table to in-frame rearrangements with V and J called. A share of clones is missing; checked studies link under half to unresolved V genes, and the rest is unexplained. The DNA was the basis for D and trimming; V, J and clone size are from that table. For this sample there are about 110,000 clones; roughly 90% appear just once. Roughly 14% of the sample comes from the top ten.

This material consisted of peripheral blood, taken 28 days after the second AZD1222 dose. The clonotype originates from an adult who received the AZD1222 COVID-19 vaccine. Recombination linked TRBV11-1 to TRBJ2-7; 7 nucleotides in the junction match TRBD1. CDR3 loop: CASSLEGQTLYEQYF. The DNA reads TGTGCCAGCAGCTTAGAGGGACAGACCCTATACGAGCAGTACTTC.